This record looks at one TCR beta chain sequence and its context. The antigen remains undetermined. The sample belongs to a study of T cell responses to AZD1222 COVID-19 vaccine. Measured with immunoSEQ multiplex PCR; TCRdb has only the in-frame clones, and not every one. Of 120,000 to 150,000 clones detected, more than 70% appear once; the ten largest clones hold about 5.4%. The study's findings and limits: Clonal diversity was possibly underestimated; the donors were predominantly white British and more often female. Sampling that yielded the repertoires occurred only after the peak T cell response.

The V gene's germline CDR1 is MDHEN and CDR2 SYDVKM. Trimming pared 3 bases from V and 6 bases from J, leaving 8 bases between. The CDR3 runs to 13 residues. Here the sequenced sample was peripheral blood, taken 28 days after the second AZD1222 dose. This receptor was taken from an adult who received the AZD1222 COVID-19 vaccine. The V call is TRBV28, the J call TRBJ1-4; D is unresolved. This CDR3 is CASSFDGYEKLFF. As DNA, the CDR3 is TGTGCCAGCAGTTTCGACGGGTATGAAAAACTGTTTTTT.